This T cell receptor (beta chain) appears in the sequencing data of a study of blood T cell repertoires in COVID-19. Across the study: Material from acute and convalescent COVID-19 was sourced from the United States, Italy and Spain. Sample material is recorded as cDNA or gDNA derived from T cells, B-cell-depleted T cells, or PBMCs.

Clones were read by immunoSEQ multiplex PCR, and TCRdb kept only the in-frame ones, dropping some. The table shows about 260,000 clones, with approximately 85% occurring only once. Germline CDR1 and CDR2: SEHNR and FQNEAQ (reference sequence). V dropped 7 bases and J dropped 8 bases, with 23 bases sitting between them. The CDR3 extends over 16 amino acids. What was sequenced was peripheral blood. J is TRBJ1-4 and V is TRBV7-9; no definite D call. The TCR comes from a human donor in a cohort sampled during active COVID-19. Written as DNA, the CDR3 is TGTGCCAGCATCACTGACCCCGATCAGGTTATGGAAAAACTGTTTTTT. Its protein product is CASITDPDQVMEKLFF.